These 10 T cell receptor beta chains were all obtained from the same sample, sequenced in a study of T-cell reconstitution after alpha-beta-depleted transplantation in children. The TCRbeta library was prepared with unique molecular identifiers. MiXCR, run by TCRdb on the PCR reads, gives a single entry per CDR3 protein. The sample records approximately 800,000 distinct CDR3 sequences, less than 20% being singletons. The starting material was PBMCs, mostly from graft donor cells, obtained 360 days after TCRalphabeta/CD19-depleted stem cell transplant. The receptors come from a male patient younger than 18 who had a stem cell transplant for acute lymphoblastic leukemia, so the T cells may come from the graft donor.

The rearrangement links TRBV29-1 to TRBJ2-1; TRBD1 agrees at 11 bases. The junction had 6 bases not matched to a gene; V was cut back by 6 bases and J by 8 bases. CDR1 is SQVTM, CDR2 ANQGSEA, per germline. CDR3 length equals 13 residues. CDR3 nucleotides: TGCAGCGTGGCCAGGACAGGGGGCTATGAGCAGTTCTTC. It codes for CSVARTGGYEQFF.

This clonotype was observed many times. The genes are TRBV12-3 or TRBV12-4 and TRBJ2-1; D call uncertain. CDR3 length: 15 residues. Trimming stripped 6 bases from V and 3 bases from J, with 15 bases between. CDR3 in amino acids: CASSRLYPRYNEQFF. CDR3 nucleotide sequence: TGTGCCAGCAGCCGTCTCTACCCCCGCTACAATGAGCAGTTCTTC.

This clonotype was detected only a few times. The chain is built from TRBV7-9 and TRBJ2-3; D call uncertain. The germline V gene has CDR1 SEHNR and CDR2 FQNEAQ (reference sequence). The CDR3 covers 13 residues. V was shortened by 9 bases and J by 0 bases, with 10 bases between the two germline ends. The CDR3 bases are TGTGCCAGTCCGAACCGGAGCACAGATACGCAGTATTTT. This translates into CASPNRSTDTQYF.

This clonotype showed up just a few times. This chain uses TRBV5-1 with TRBJ1-3; the D is unclear. The CDR3 has 15 amino acids. The germline V gene has CDR1 SGHRS and CDR2 YFSETQ. V was shortened by 4 bases and J by 0 bases, with 11 bases between the two germline ends. CDR3 loop: CASSTDPFSGNTIYF. CDR3 DNA sequence: TGCGCCAGCAGCACGGACCCTTTCTCTGGAAACACCATATATTTT.

In its sample, this clonotype was seen a few times. The rearrangement links TRBV10-3 to TRBJ2-1; a possible D gene is TRBD2 (6 bases). V dropped 9 bases and J dropped 0 bases, with 9 bases sitting between them. CDR3 size: 13 residues. CDR1 ENHRY and CDR2 SYGVKD come from the germline V gene. CDR3 loop: CAIAGSSYNEQFF. Written as DNA, the CDR3 is TGTGCCATAGCGGGTAGCTCCTACAATGAGCAGTTCTTC.

This clonotype came up many times. This chain connects TRBV7-8 to TRBJ2-2; D is undetermined. CDR1 and CDR2 from the germline V gene are SGHVS and FQNEAQ. The V gene lost 3 bases and the J gene lost 5 bases, with 10 bases spanning the gap. The length of the CDR3 is 14 residues. The CDR3 coding sequence is TGTGCCAGCAGCTTCTCGGGTGGGACCGGGGAGCTGTTTTTT. It codes for CASSFSGGTGELFF.

The rearrangement joins TRBV5-1 to TRBJ1-4; 7 bases align to TRBD1. The V gene's germline CDR1 is SGHRS and CDR2 YFSETQ. V lost 0 bases and J lost 7; bases outside the gene matches: 6. This CDR3 has 15 amino acids. CDR3 sequence: CASSLEGGGSEKLFF. CDR3 bases: TGCGCCAGCAGCTTGGAAGGGGGCGGCAGTGAAAAACTGTTTTTT.

V is TRBV12-5 and J is TRBJ1-1, with D unresolved. Trimming removed 1 base from V and 8 bases from J, with 14 bases in between. There are 14 residues in the CDR3. The germline gives CDR1 LGHNT, CDR2 FRNRAP. This chain's CDR3 is CASGLAEGKREAFF. In nucleotides, the CDR3 is TGTGCTAGTGGTTTGGCGGAAGGGAAGAGGGAAGCTTTCTTT.

V and J are TRBV5-4 and TRBJ2-3; tentative D call: TRBD2 (5 bases). CDR3 length: 16 amino acids. Trimming stripped 0 bases from V and 4 bases from J, with 15 bases between. Germline CDR1 reads SGHNT; CDR2 reads YYREEE (reference sequence). The DNA of the CDR3 is TGTGCCAGCAGCTTGGCCTCGAGAGCAGCGGCAGATACGCAGTATTTT. This translates into CASSLASRAAADTQYF.

This clonotype was picked up a small number of times. The V call is TRBV24-1, the J call TRBJ2-1; TRBD2 matches at 13 bases. CDR1 and CDR2 from the germline V gene are KGHDR and SFDVKD. V dropped 4 bases and J dropped 6; count of bases not matched to a gene: 8. There are 17 residues in the CDR3. The CDR3 loop reads CATSDLGTSGTLNEQFF. CDR3 nucleotides: TGTGCCACCAGTGACCTAGGGACTAGCGGGACCCTCAATGAGCAGTTCTTC.